This passage covers 29 T cell receptor beta chains from one sample sequenced in a study of T-cell memory formation after mild COVID-19. TCRdb redid the calling of the 5' RACE reads with MiXCR, one entry per CDR3 protein. The repertoire holds more than 450,000 distinct CDR3 sequences, with about 20% as singletons. Sequenced sample: PBMCs or a T cell subset sorted from them (not recorded which). The receptors here all came from an adult woman who had mild COVID-19 (a few samples of this study predate the infection). Cell type and time point are not known.

This clonotype was seen a few times. This sequence joins TRBV5-1 and TRBJ2-3; TRBD1 matches 7 bases. CDR1 and CDR2 (germline): SGHRS, YFSETQ. The CDR3 spans 15 residues. V shed 4 bases, J shed 0 bases, and the junction held 5 bases outside the gene matches. CDR3 in amino acids: CASSKTGVSTDTQYF. DNA of the CDR3: TGCGCCAGCAGCAAAACAGGGGTTAGCACAGATACGCAGTATTTT. Supplemented by reference TRBV5-1 and TRBJ2-3, the full variable domain reads KAGVTQTPRYLIKTRGQQVTLSCSPISGHRSVSWYQQTPGQGLQFLFEYFSETQRNKGNFPGRFSGRQFSNSRSEMNVSTLELGDSALYLCASSKTGVSTDTQYFGPGTRLTVL.

The chain is built from TRBV4-2 and TRBJ2-7; 8 nucleotides align to TRBD1. V lost 4 bases, J lost 0 bases, and 8 bases stayed unmatched. This CDR3 has 16 amino acids. Per germline, CDR1 LGHNA and CDR2 YNFKEQ. In DNA, the CDR3 is TGTGCCAGCAGCCTTGGGACAGGCGATTCCTCCTACGAGCAGTACTTC. Translation gives CASSLGTGDSSYEQYF.

This clonotype has only a few counts. The chain has TRBV18 and TRBJ1-3; the D gene is possibly TRBD1 (5 bases). CDR3 length equals 15 residues. Germline CDR1 reads KGHSH; CDR2 reads LQKENI. V lost 2 bases and J lost 3, with 11 bases in between. CDR3 sequence reads: CASSPILQGGNTIYF. The CDR3 DNA sequence: TGTGCCAGCTCACCAATACTGCAGGGTGGAAACACCATATATTTT.

The V gene is TRBV5-1, the J gene TRBJ1-3; D gene unclear. CDR3 length: 15 residues. Trimming pared 0 bases from V and 2 bases from J, leaving 9 bases between. CDR1 and CDR2 from the germline V gene are SGHRS and YFSETQ. The CDR3 region has the DNA TGCGCCAGCAGCTTGGATACAGCCCCTGGAAACACCATATATTTT. Translation: CASSLDTAPGNTIYF.

The genes are TRBV9 and TRBJ1-2; D gene ambiguous. The V and J ends lost 0 bases and 4 bases respectively, with 13 bases between them. The germline V gene has CDR1 SGDLS and CDR2 YYNGEE. The CDR3 extends over 15 amino acids. CDR3 sequence: CASSVDFSVSYGYTF. The CDR3, as DNA: TGTGCCAGCAGCGTAGATTTCAGTGTCAGCTATGGCTACACCTTC.

The chain combines TRBV12-3 or TRBV12-4 with TRBJ1-2; D is possibly TRBD1 (5 bases). The CDR3 sequence is 12 residues long. V was shortened by 6 bases and J by 8 bases, with 13 bases between the two germline ends. CDR3 loop: CASRGGSEGYTF. CDR3 nucleotides: TGTGCCAGCAGGGGGGGGTCGGAAGGCTACACCTTC.

The chain has TRBV12-5 and TRBJ2-3; D might be TRBD2 (5 bases). V was pared by 6 bases and J by 1 base, with 8 bases between. Per germline, CDR1 LGHNT and CDR2 FRNRAP. This CDR3 is 13 amino acids long. CDR3 DNA: TGTGCTAGTGGAGCGGACGGCACAGATACGCAGTATTTT. Its translation is CASGADGTDTQYF.

This clonotype was counted between two and nine times. The chain links TRBV2 to TRBJ2-1, with 12 bases matching TRBD1. The CDR3 consists of 15 residues. CDR1 and CDR2 (germline): SNHLY, FYNNEI. Germline trimming cut 4 bases from V and 7 bases from J; bases unmatched to any gene: 5. CDR3 protein: CASSAGTGGGNEQFF. In DNA, the CDR3 is TGTGCCAGCAGTGCCGGGACAGGGGGCGGAAATGAGCAGTTCTTC. The complete variable domain, with remaining parts taken from reference TRBV2 and TRBJ2-1, reads EPEVTQTPSHQVTQMGQEVILRCVPISNHLYFYWYRQILGQKVEFLVSFYNNEISEKSEIFDDQFSVERPDGSNFTLKIRSTKLEDSAMYFCASSAGTGGGNEQFFGPGTRLTVL.

Only a few counts were recorded for this clonotype. V gene TRBV7-2 combines with J gene TRBJ2-3; D may be TRBD1 or TRBD2 (5 bases each). Per the germline V gene, CDR1 is SGHTA and CDR2 is FQGNSA. V was clipped by 10 bases and J by 3 bases, with 20 bases between them. This CDR3 comprises 15 residues. In nucleotides, the CDR3 is TGTGCCACCAATCGGGGCGGTGCCAGGACAGATACGCAGTATTTT. This gives the protein CATNRGGARTDTQYF. Using reference TRBV7-2 and TRBJ2-3 for the parts outside the CDR3, the full variable domain is GAGVSQSPSNKVTEKGKDVELRCDPISGHTALYWYRQSLGQGLEFLIYFQGNSAPDKSGLPSDRFSAERTGGSVSTLTIQRTQQEDSAVYLCATNRGGARTDTQYFGPGTRLTVL.

This clonotype was seen once. This chain uses TRBV5-1 with TRBJ1-6, with D tentatively TRBD1 (5 bases). Germline V gene lookup returns CDR1 SGHRS and CDR2 YFSETQ. V lost 0 bases and J lost 8, with 12 bases in between. The CDR3 runs 15 residues. The CDR3 DNA reads as TGCGCCAGCAGCTTGGCAGGGTTGGTAGATTCACCCCTCCACTTT. Translation: CASSLAGLVDSPLHF.

The chain carries TRBV3-1 and TRBJ1-1; D unresolved. Between the trimmed V and J ends, which lost 6 bases and 1 base, there was a span of 12 bases. The CDR3 is 14 amino acids. Germline values: CDR1 LGHDT, CDR2 YNNKEL (reference sequence). This chain's CDR3 is CASRPMSTNTEAFF. The CDR3 DNA is TGTGCCAGCAGACCAATGTCCACGAACACTGAAGCTTTCTTT.

J is TRBJ1-6 and V is TRBV20-1, with 8 bases that match TRBD1. Germline V gene data show CDR1 as DFQATT and CDR2 as SNEGSKA (reference sequence). The CDR3 length is 15 residues. The junction had 11 bases not matched to a gene; V was cut back by 5 bases and J by 8 bases. CDR3 nucleotide sequence: TGCAGTGCTCCAGTCCCGACAGGGGAGGATTCACCCCTCCACTTT. It encodes CSAPVPTGEDSPLHF.

This clonotype was picked up a small number of times. V is TRBV7-9 and J is TRBJ1-1; 9 bases are a match to TRBD1. Trimming took 4 bases from V and 1 from J; bases not matched to a gene: 4. Germline V gives CDR1 SEHNR, CDR2 FQNEAQ (reference sequence). This CDR3 has 15 residues. CDR3 sequence: CASSSLTGGNTEAFF. CDR3 coding DNA: TGTGCCAGCAGCTCGCTGACAGGGGGGAACACTGAAGCTTTCTTT.

This clonotype was seen many times. CDR3 sequence reads: CASSSYNLRQGKATEAFF. CDR3 DNA sequence: TGTGCCAGCAGCTCCTATAATTTGAGACAGGGTAAAGCCACTGAAGCTTTCTTT. This chain joins TRBV7-9 and TRBJ1-1; the match to TRBD1 covers 7 bases. With V trimmed by 4 bases and J by 4 bases, 18 bases remained unmatched. This CDR3 region has 18 residues. Germline V gene sequence: CDR1 SEHNR, CDR2 FQNEAQ (reference sequence).

This chain connects TRBV11-3 to TRBJ2-1; 12 nucleotides align to TRBD2. V was pared by 4 bases and J by 3 bases, with 7 bases of the junction left unmatched. This CDR3 has 17 residues. Per germline, CDR1 SGHNT and CDR2 YENEEA. DNA of the CDR3: TGTGCCAGCAGCTCTCCCCGGACTAGCGGGGTCTACAATGAGCAGTTCTTC. Protein: CASSSPRTSGVYNEQFF.

This chain joins TRBV5-5 and TRBJ1-1; D remains unclear. Germline CDR1 SGHKS, CDR2 YYEKEE (reference sequence). Trimming removed 0 bases at V and 5 bases at J, with 5 bases between. The length of the CDR3 is 12 residues. CDR3 DNA: TGTGCCAGCAGCTTGGTACAGACTGAAGCTTTCTTT. It codes for CASSLVQTEAFF.

Ten or more counts support this clonotype. The CDR3 protein is CASSIRLAGGPSTDTQYF. CDR3 bases: TGTGCCAGCAGCATACGACTAGCGGGGGGCCCGAGCACAGATACGCAGTATTTT. This chain links TRBV7-2 with TRBJ2-3, with 13 bases fitting TRBD2. Germline V gives CDR1 SGHTA, CDR2 FQGNSA. This CDR3 is 18 amino acids long. The ends lost 5 bases at V and 0 bases at J; junction bases unmatched: 8.

This clonotype has more than one count but fewer than ten. The chain has TRBV20-1 and TRBJ2-7; 7 positions agree with TRBD1. The CDR3 runs 14 residues. Germline CDR1 is DFQATT and CDR2 is SNEGSKA (reference sequence). V shed 7 bases, J shed 3 bases, and the junction held 12 bases outside the gene matches. CDR3: CSVPRHRGFYEQYF. The CDR3 DNA reads TGCAGTGTCCCGCGGCACAGGGGCTTCTACGAGCAGTACTTC.

This chain connects TRBV19 to TRBJ2-7; 7 positions agree with TRBD2. The V gene end was trimmed by 9 bases and the J gene end by 2 bases; junction bases not matched to a gene: 4. The length of the CDR3 is 12 residues. Germline CDR1 LNHDA, CDR2 SQIVND (reference sequence). The CDR3 spells CARRTRPYEQYF. The CDR3 DNA is TGTGCCAGACGGACTAGACCCTACGAGCAGTACTTC.

This clonotype was detected many times. V usage is TRBV19 and J usage is TRBJ2-1; D remains ambiguous. CDR3 size: 15 residues. Germline-derived CDR1 and CDR2 are LNHDA and SQIVND (reference sequence). V shed 1 base and J shed 2 bases, with 9 bases lying between them. As DNA, the CDR3 is TGTGCCAGTAGTATAGCGGGTGGGGCCTACAATGAGCAGTTCTTC. It is translated as CASSIAGGAYNEQFF.

This clonotype was detected only a few times. This chain joins TRBV7-9 and TRBJ2-7, with D possibly called TRBD1 or TRBD2 (5 bases each). Trimming left V 4 bases short and J 5 bases short, with 12 bases between. Germline lookup yields CDR1 SEHNR and CDR2 FQNEAQ (reference sequence). CDR3 length: 13 amino acids. For the CDR3, the DNA is TGTGCCAGCAGCTACCGGGGCTTCGACGAGCAGTACTTC. Protein sequence: CASSYRGFDEQYF.

V gene TRBV29-1 combines with J gene TRBJ2-1; D gene uncertain. The CDR3 runs to 10 residues. Germline V CDR1 and CDR2: SQVTM, ANQGSEA. V was trimmed by 4 bases and J by 7 bases, leaving 5 bases between them. The CDR3 spells CSVGGNEQFF. The CDR3, as DNA: TGCAGCGTTGGTGGGAATGAGCAGTTCTTC.

This clonotype showed up just a few times. This chain uses TRBV7-3 with TRBJ2-2; D assignment may be TRBD1 or TRBD2 (6 bases each). The germline CDR1 and CDR2 sequences are SGHTA and FQGTGA. The ends were cut back, 5 bases at V and 7 bases at J, with 17 bases in the middle. The CDR3 is made up of 15 amino acids. The chain's CDR3 is CASSTGATEYGELFF. The CDR3 DNA reads TGTGCCAGCAGCACGGGGGCTACTGAGTACGGGGAGCTGTTTTTT.

This chain connects TRBV12-3 or TRBV12-4 to TRBJ2-2; unclear D gene. Trimming took 6 bases from V and 0 from J, leaving 11 bases between them. This CDR3 region has 15 residues. CDR3 residues: CASSLDGPNTGELFF. The CDR3 DNA follows: TGTGCCAGCAGCCTCGATGGCCCGAACACCGGGGAGCTGTTTTTT.

In its sample, this clonotype was seen a few times. This chain joins TRBV7-6 and TRBJ2-7; 11 nucleotides agree with TRBD2. CDR1 is SGHVS, CDR2 FNYEAQ, per germline. The CDR3 consists of 15 residues. V dropped 5 bases and J dropped 4; count of bases not matched to a gene: 7. CDR3 bases: TGTGCCAGCAGCCCAACTAGCGGGAGTAAATACGAGCAGTACTTC. Protein sequence: CASSPTSGSKYEQYF.

The chain uses TRBV4-3 and TRBJ1-1, with unresolved D. Germline CDR1 reads LGHNA; CDR2 reads YSLEER. The CDR3 runs to 18 residues. Trimming took 0 bases from V and 1 from J, leaving 18 bases between them. The CDR3 nucleotides are TGCGCCAGCAGCCAAGAAGTCGCTCCGGTCTTCCCGAACACTGAAGCTTTCTTT. The encoded protein is CASSQEVAPVFPNTEAFF.

This clonotype was observed a handful of times. The CDR3 nucleotides read TGTGCCAGCAGCTTACTCGCCGCTGCCTCTGGAAACACCATATATTTT. This codes for CASSLLAAASGNTIYF. J is TRBJ1-3 and V is TRBV7-9; D is unclear. CDR3 length: 16 residues. V lost 2 bases, J lost 0 bases, and 11 bases lay in between. Per germline, CDR1 SEHNR and CDR2 FQNEAQ (reference sequence).

The rearrangement joins TRBV7-9 to TRBJ1-2; D is undetermined. Trimming took off 5 bases at V and 0 bases at J, with 19 bases between the two ends. CDR1 is SEHNR and CDR2 is FQNEAQ in the germline V gene (reference sequence). The CDR3 loop spans 17 amino acids. The CDR3 nucleotides read TGTGCCAGCAGCGCTCCCGGGGTCCGGACTACTAACTATGGCTACACCTTC. It yields the protein CASSAPGVRTTNYGYTF.

This chain joins TRBV23-1 and TRBJ2-5; TRBD2 agrees at 7 bases. TRBV23-1 is marked as an open reading frame, function uncertain. The CDR3 contains 14 residues. Trimming cost V 4 bases and J 2 bases; bases outside gene matches: 4. The CDR3 region has the DNA TGCGCCAGCAGTCCCTTGCGGGAGCAAGAGACCCAGTACTTC. It yields the protein CASSPLREQETQYF.